This TCR beta chain was documented in a study of technical replicates of blood from several donors. The CDR3 extends over 15 amino acids. Germline CDR1 and CDR2: SGHRS and YFSETQ. The V end was cut by 0 bases, the J end by 7 bases, with 14 bases between. Data came from immunoSEQ multiplex PCR; TCRdb stores just in-frame clones and leaves some out. The sample has tens of thousands of clones, 93% seen once; the top ten hold 0.2% to 0.25%. The sample was T cells isolated from PBMCs. This sequence originates from a human donor in good health. The chain links TRBV5-1 to TRBJ2-1, with D maybe TRBD1 (8 bases). CDR3 sequence: CASSLEQGGVNEQFF. The CDR3, as DNA: TGCGCCAGCAGCTTGGAACAGGGGGGGGTTAATGAGCAGTTCTTC.